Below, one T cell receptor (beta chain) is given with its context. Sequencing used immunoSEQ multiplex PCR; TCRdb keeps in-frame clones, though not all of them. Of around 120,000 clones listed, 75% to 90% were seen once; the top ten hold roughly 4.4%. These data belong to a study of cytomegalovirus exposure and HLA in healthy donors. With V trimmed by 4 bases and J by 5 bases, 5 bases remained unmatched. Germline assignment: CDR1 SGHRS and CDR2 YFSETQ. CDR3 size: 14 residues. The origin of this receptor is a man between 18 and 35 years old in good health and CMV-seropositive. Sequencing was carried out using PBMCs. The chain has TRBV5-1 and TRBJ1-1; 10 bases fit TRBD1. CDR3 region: CASSRDRGNTEAFF. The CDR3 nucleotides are TGCGCCAGCAGCCGGGACAGGGGAAATACTGAAGCTTTCTTT. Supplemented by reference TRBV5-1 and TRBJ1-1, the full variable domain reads KAGVTQTPRYLIKTRGQQVTLSCSPISGHRSVSWYQQTPGQGLQFLFEYFSETQRNKGNFPGRFSGRQFSNSRSEMNVSTLELGDSALYLCASSRDRGNTEAFFGQGTRLTVV.